The rows below give T cell receptor beta chains drawn from one sample of a study of blood T cell repertoires in COVID-19. Some clones are missing from TCRdb's copy, which holds only in-frame ones; the method was immunoSEQ multiplex PCR. Of around 160,000 clones in the sample, 85% to 90% were seen once. The sequencing sample was made of peripheral blood. The receptors here all came from a human donor in a cohort sampled during active COVID-19. Each CDR3 is given with its conserved first and last residue. The D gene is left open where the match is weak. Expanded clones get a size class; other rows say once, few or many, or leave the size out.

>TRBJ2-7|TRBV15|few|TRBD2
TGTGCCACCAGCAGAGATCCAGGGAGGGCCTACGAGCAGTACTTC
CATSRDPGRAYEQYF
>TRBJ1-1|TRBV7-9|NA|NA
TGTGCCAGCAGCTTAGTTTACGGCACTGAAGCTTTCTTT
CASSLVYGTEAFF
>TRBJ1-3|TRBV11-2|NA|NA
TGTGCCAGCAGACAGAATTCTGGAAACACCATATATTTT
CASRQNSGNTIYF
>TRBJ2-1|TRBV6-5|NA|TRBD1
TGTGCCAGCAGTTCAATACAGGGGGGCCCCTACAATGAGCAGTTCTTC
CASSSIQGGPYNEQFF
>TRBJ1-1|TRBV9|NA|NA
TGTGCCAGCAGCGCGGGGGGAACTGAAGCTTTCTTT
CASSAGGTEAFF
>TRBJ1-4|TRBV28|NA|NA
TGTGCCAGCAATCCAGGCGGGGATGAAAAACTGTTTTTT
CASNPGGDEKLFF
>TRBJ2-7|TRBV3-1/TRBV3-2|NA|NA
TGTGCCAGCAGCCAAGACAACAGGGTCCTCTACGAGCAGTACTTC
CASSQDNRVLYEQYF
>TRBJ1-2|TRBV27|NA|NA
TGTGCCAACCCACGACACCCAGGGGCTTTTTATGGCTACACCTTC
CANPRHPGAFYGYTF
>TRBJ1-6|TRBV19|NA|TRBD1
TGTGCCAGTATCGAGGGACAGGGAGGCTCACCCCTCCACTTT
CASIEGQGGSPLHF
>TRBJ2-7|TRBV27|once|NA
TGTGCCAGCAGTTTACACAGGGATCACTACGAGCAGTACTTC
CASSLHRDHYEQYF
>TRBJ1-2|TRBV4-1|NA|NA
TGCGCCAGCAGCCAAGAAGATATGGCAAACTATGGCTACACCTTC
CASSQEDMANYGYTF
>TRBJ2-1|TRBV28|once|NA
TGTGCCAGCAGTTCGCAGGGCTTCTACAATGAGCAGTTCTTC
CASSSQGFYNEQFF
>TRBJ2-5|TRBV7-3|NA|NA
TGTGCCAGCAGCGTAGGTATATCTGGCGGAGAGACCCAGTACTTC
CASSVGISGGETQYF
>TRBJ2-7|TRBV15|NA|TRBD2
TGTGCCACCAGCAGAATGACTAGCGGGGTGGAGCAGTACTTC
CATSRMTSGVEQYF
>TRBJ2-5|TRBV9|NA|TRBD2
TGTGCCAGCAGCGCCGGGACTAGCAGTCAAGAGACCCAGTACTTC
CASSAGTSSQETQYF